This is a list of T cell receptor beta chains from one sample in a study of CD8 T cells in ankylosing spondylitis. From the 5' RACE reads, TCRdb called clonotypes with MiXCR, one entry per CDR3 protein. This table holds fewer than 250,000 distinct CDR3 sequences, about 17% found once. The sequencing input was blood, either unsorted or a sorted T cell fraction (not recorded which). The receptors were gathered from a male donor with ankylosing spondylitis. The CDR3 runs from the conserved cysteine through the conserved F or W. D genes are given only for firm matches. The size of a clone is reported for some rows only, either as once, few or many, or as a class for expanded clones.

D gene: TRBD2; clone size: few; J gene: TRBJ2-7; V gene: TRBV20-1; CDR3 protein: CSARDLAGVYEQYF; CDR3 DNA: TGCAGTGCTAGAGATTTAGCGGGAGTTTACGAGCAGTACTTC
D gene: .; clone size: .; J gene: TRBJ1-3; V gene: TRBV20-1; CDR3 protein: CSARDRADSYSGNTIYF; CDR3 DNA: TGCAGTGCTAGAGATCGCGCCGACAGCTACTCTGGAAACACCATATATTTT
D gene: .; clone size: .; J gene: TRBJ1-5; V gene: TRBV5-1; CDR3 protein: CASSSQSTNYSNQPQHF; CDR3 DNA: TGCGCCAGCAGCTCCCAATCCACGAACTATAGCAATCAGCCCCAGCATTTT
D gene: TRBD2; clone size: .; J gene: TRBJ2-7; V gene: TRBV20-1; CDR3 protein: CSARGLAGLYEQYF; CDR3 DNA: TGCAGTGCTAGAGGGCTAGCGGGGCTCTACGAGCAGTACTTC
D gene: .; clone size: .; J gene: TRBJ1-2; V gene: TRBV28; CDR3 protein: CASKLSGALVDGYTF; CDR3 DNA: TGTGCCAGCAAATTGTCCGGGGCCCTAGTGGATGGCTACACCTTC
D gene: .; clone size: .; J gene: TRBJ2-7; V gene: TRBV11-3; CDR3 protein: CASSTLGANYEQYF; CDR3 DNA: TGTGCCAGCAGCACTCTTGGGGCTAACTACGAGCAGTACTTC
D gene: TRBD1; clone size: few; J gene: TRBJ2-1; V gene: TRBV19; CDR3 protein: CASTAGGYNEQFF; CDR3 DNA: TGTGCCAGTACCGCAGGGGGCTACAATGAGCAGTTCTTC
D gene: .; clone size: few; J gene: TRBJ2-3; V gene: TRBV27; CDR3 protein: CASSWKGSDTQYF; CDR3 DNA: TGTGCCAGCTCTTGGAAGGGATCAGATACGCAGTATTTT
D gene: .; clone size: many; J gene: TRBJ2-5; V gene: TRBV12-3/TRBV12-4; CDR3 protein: CASSLGSETQYF; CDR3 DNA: TGTGCCAGCAGTTTGGGGAGTGAGACCCAGTACTTC
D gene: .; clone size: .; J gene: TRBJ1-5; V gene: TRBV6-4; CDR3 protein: CASSDGALSNQPQHF; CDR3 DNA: TGTGCCAGCAGTGACGGGGCCTTGAGCAATCAGCCCCAGCATTTT
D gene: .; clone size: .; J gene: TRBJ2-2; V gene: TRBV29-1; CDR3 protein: CSVEGRENTGELFF; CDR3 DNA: TGCAGCGTTGAGGGAAGGGAGAACACCGGGGAGCTGTTTTTT
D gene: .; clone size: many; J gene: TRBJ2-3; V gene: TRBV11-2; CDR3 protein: CASSLGATSTDTQYF; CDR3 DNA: TGTGCCAGCAGCTTAGGGGCTACTAGCACAGATACGCAGTATTTT
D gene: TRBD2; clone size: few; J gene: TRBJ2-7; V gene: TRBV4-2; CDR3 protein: CASSQDRAGPSYEQYF; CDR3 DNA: TGTGCCAGCAGCCAAGACCGAGCGGGGCCATCCTACGAGCAGTACTTC
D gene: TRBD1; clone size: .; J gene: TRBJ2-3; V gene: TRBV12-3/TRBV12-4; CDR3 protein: CASGRGGRTSTDTQYF; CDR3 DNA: TGTGCCAGCGGAAGAGGGGGCAGGACTAGCACAGATACGCAGTATTTT
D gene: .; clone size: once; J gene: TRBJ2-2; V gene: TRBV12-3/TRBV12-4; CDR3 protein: CASSSKSGTTGNTGELFF; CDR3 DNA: TGTGCCAGCAGTTCCAAATCCGGGACAACAGGGAACACCGGGGAGCTGTTTTTT
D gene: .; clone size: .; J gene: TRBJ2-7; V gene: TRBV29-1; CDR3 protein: CSVKHEQYF; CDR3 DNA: TGCAGCGTAAAGCACGAGCAGTACTTC
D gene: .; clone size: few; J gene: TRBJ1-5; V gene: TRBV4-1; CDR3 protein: CASSQDYRQPQHF; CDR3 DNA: TGCGCCAGCAGCCAAGATTATCGACAGCCCCAGCATTTT
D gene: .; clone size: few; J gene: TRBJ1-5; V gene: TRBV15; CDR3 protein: CATSRDWGDDNQPQHF; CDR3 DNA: TGTGCCACCAGCAGAGATTGGGGGGATGACAATCAGCCCCAGCATTTT
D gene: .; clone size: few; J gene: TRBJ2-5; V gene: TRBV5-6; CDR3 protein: CASSFPGVETQYF; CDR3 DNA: TGTGCCAGCAGCTTCCCAGGGGTGGAGACCCAGTACTTC
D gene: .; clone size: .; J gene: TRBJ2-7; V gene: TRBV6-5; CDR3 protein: CASSYSGLSYEQYF; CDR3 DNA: TGTGCCAGCAGTTACTCAGGCCTATCCTACGAGCAGTACTTC
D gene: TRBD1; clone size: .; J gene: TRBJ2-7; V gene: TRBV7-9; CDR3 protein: CASSLVGQGVSYEQYF; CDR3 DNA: TGTGCCAGCAGCTTAGTGGGACAGGGGGTCTCCTACGAGCAGTACTTC
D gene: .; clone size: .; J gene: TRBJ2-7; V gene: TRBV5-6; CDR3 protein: CASSLDANEQYF; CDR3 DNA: TGTGCCAGCAGCTTGGACGCAAACGAGCAGTACTTC
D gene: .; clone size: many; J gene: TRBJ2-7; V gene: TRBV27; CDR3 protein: CASSLGSEYEQYF; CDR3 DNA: TGTGCCAGCAGTTTGGGAAGTGAGTACGAGCAGTACTTC
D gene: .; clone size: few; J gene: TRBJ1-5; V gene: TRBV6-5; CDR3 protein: CASSYGGVGSNQPQHF; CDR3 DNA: TGTGCCAGCAGTTACGGGGGTGTAGGGAGCAATCAGCCCCAGCATTTT
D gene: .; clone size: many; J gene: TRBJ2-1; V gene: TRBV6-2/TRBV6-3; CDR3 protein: CASSPLERGHGNEQFF; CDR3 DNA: TGTGCCAGCAGTCCCCTAGAGCGGGGACACGGGAATGAGCAGTTCTTC
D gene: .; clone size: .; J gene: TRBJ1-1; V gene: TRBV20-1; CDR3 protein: CTLPDARGLNTEAFF; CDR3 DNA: TGCACCTTACCTGACGCTCGGGGGCTGAACACTGAAGCTTTCTTT
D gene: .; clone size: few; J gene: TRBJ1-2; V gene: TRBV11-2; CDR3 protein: CATARGRYAEEDGYTF; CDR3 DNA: TGTGCCACGGCGAGAGGCAGGTATGCAGAGGAAGATGGCTACACCTTC
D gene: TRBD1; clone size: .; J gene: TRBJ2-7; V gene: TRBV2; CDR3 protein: CASSGTGLYEQYF; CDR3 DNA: TGTGCCAGCAGCGGGACAGGGTTATACGAGCAGTACTTC
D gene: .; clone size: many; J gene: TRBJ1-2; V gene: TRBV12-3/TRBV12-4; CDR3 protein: CASSQGYGYTF; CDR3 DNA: TGTGCCAGCAGTCAGGGGTATGGCTACACCTTC
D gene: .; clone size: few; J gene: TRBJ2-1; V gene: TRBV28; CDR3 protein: CASSFRNRKDNEQFF; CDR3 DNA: TGTGCCAGCAGTTTTCGGAACAGGAAGGACAATGAGCAGTTCTTC
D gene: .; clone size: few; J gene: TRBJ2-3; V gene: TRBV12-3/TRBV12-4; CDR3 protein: CASFPRDHRGDTQYF; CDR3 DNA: TGTGCCAGCTTCCCCCGGGACCATCGAGGGGATACGCAGTATTTT
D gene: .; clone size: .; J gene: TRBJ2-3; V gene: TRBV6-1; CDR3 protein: CASRGTAYTDTQYF; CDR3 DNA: TGTGCCAGCAGAGGAACAGCGTACACAGATACGCAGTATTTT
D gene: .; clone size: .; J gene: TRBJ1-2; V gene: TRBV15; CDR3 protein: CATSRGGGQEFIDGYTF; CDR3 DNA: TGTGCCACCAGCAGAGGGGGGGGCCAGGAGTTTATCGATGGGTACACCTTC
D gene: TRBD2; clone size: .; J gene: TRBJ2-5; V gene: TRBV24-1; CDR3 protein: CATSPREGDRETQYF; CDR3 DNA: TGTGCCACCAGTCCCCGGGAGGGCGATCGGGAGACCCAGTACTTC